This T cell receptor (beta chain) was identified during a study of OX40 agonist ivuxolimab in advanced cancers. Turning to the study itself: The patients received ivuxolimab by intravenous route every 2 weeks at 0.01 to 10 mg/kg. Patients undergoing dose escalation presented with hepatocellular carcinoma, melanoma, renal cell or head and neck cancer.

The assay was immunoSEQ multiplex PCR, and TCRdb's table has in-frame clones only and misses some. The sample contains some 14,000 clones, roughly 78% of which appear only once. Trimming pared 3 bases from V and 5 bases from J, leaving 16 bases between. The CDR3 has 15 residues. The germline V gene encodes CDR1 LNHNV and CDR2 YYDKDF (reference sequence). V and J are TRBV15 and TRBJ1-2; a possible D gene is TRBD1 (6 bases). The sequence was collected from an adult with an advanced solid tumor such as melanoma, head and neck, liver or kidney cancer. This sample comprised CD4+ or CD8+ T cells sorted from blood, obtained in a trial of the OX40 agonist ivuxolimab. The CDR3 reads CATSSEGGRAYGYTF. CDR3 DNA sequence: TGTGCCACCAGCAGCGAGGGGGGCAGGGCATATGGCTACACCTTC.